This TCR beta chain was found in a study of T cell clonality in common variable immunodeficiency. Findings and limits, study-wide: CVID subjects had higher TCRbeta clonality than healthy controls, most marked in about a third. Patient heterogeneity in the CVID cohort limited correlations between repertoire features and clinical complications.

This clone was detected ten times or more. As yet, its antigen is unknown. The observed sequence ends 3 residues before the CDR3 terminus, with the missing tail filled in from the germline J gene. Most patients and controls had Caucasian heritage. The protocol was immunoSEQ multiplex PCR, while the TCRdb copy is restricted to in-frame clones and leaves out a portion. The sample contains tens of thousands of clones, none of them singletons. There are 14 residues in the CDR3. CDR1 is SQVTM and CDR2 is ANQGSEA in the germline V gene. J lost 4 bases, V lost 5 bases, and 5 bases had no gene match. The chain has TRBV29-1 and TRBJ2-3; 11 bases are shared with TRBD1. The clonotype originates from a person between 18 and 69 years old in good health. The sample comprised peripheral blood mononuclear cells. CDR3 DNA (partial): TGCAGCGTTCATAGGGACAGGGGGTCAGATACG. It is translated as CSVHRDRGSDT. In full, the CDR3 is CSVHRDRGSDTQYF.